The 11 T cell receptor beta chains reported below all come from one sample, sequenced in a study of identical twins. TCRdb called the 5' RACE reads again in MiXCR, with one record for every CDR3 protein. The data show a few hundred thousand distinct CDR3 sequences, approximately 14% seen once. This same sample was also taken into another study, of yellow fever vaccine responses in identical twins.

What was sequenced was CD4+ T cells sorted from blood. These receptors originate from a woman under 30 in good health.

The chain joins TRBV7-2 to TRBJ2-2; D gene unclear. V was cut by 6 bases and J by 9 bases, with 17 bases left in between. Germline V gene lookup returns CDR1 SGHTA and CDR2 FQGNSA. The CDR3 has 14 amino acids. CDR3: CASRGSTQQRELFF. Written as DNA, the CDR3 is TGTGCCAGCAGAGGGTCTACCCAGCAGCGGGAGCTGTTTTTT. The whole variable domain, filled in from reference TRBV7-2 and TRBJ2-2, reads GAGVSQSPSNKVTEKGKDVELRCDPISGHTALYWYRQSLGQGLEFLIYFQGNSAPDKSGLPSDRFSAERTGGSVSTLTIQRTQQEDSAVYLCASRGSTQQRELFFGEGSRLTVL.

Ten or more counts support this clonotype. The chain couples TRBV20-1 to TRBJ2-7; 10 bases align to TRBD2. Germline V gene lookup returns CDR1 DFQATT and CDR2 SNEGSKA (reference sequence). The CDR3 is 14 residues long. J gave up 1 base and V 5 bases, and 5 bases lay outside the gene matches. CDR3 loop: CSAPSGRGSYEQYF. CDR3 coding DNA: TGCAGTGCTCCTAGCGGGAGAGGGTCCTACGAGCAGTACTTC.

The gene calls are TRBV20-1 and TRBJ2-7; unclear D gene. V was pared by 4 bases and J by 6 bases, with 16 bases between. This CDR3 contains 13 residues. Germline values: CDR1 DFQATT, CDR2 SNEGSKA (reference sequence). This chain's CDR3 is CSANSPSSSEQYF. Here the CDR3 DNA reads TGCAGTGCTAACAGCCCCTCCTCTAGCGAGCAGTACTTC.

This clonotype has a handful of counts. This sequence joins TRBV6-2 or TRBV6-3 and TRBJ2-7, with D uncertain. Trimming left V 6 bases short and J 3 bases short, with 12 bases between. This CDR3 is built from 13 residues. Germline V CDR1 and CDR2: MNHEY, SVGEGT. The CDR3 loop reads CASSLTTIYEQYF. The DNA for the CDR3 is TGTGCCAGCAGCCTTACGACCATCTACGAGCAGTACTTC.

This clonotype was counted between two and nine times. The genes are TRBV7-9 and TRBJ1-2; maybe TRBD1 (5 bases). V was cut by 5 bases and J by 4 bases, with 17 bases left in between. Germline V gene sequence: CDR1 SEHNR, CDR2 FQNEAQ (reference sequence). CDR3 length equals 15 residues. This chain's CDR3 is CASSVGTDFLYGYTF. DNA of the CDR3: TGTGCCAGCAGCGTCGGGACCGATTTCCTCTATGGCTACACCTTC.

This clonotype was recorded a few times. The J gene is TRBJ2-7, the V gene TRBV20-1, with TRBD2 identical over 9 bases. The CDR3 is 14 amino acids. The germline gives CDR1 DFQATT, CDR2 SNEGSKA (reference sequence). Trimming cost V 1 base and J 4 bases; bases outside gene matches: 5. The CDR3 DNA reads TGCAGTGCTAGAGTGGGCGGGGGGGGATACGAGCAGTACTTC. Protein product: CSARVGGGGYEQYF.

The chain couples TRBV5-6 to TRBJ2-1; 8 bases align to TRBD2. The trim removed 7 bases at V and 7 bases at J, leaving 10 bases unmatched. The CDR3 is 14 residues long. CDR1 and CDR2 from the germline V gene are SGHDT and YYEEEE. The CDR3: CASGRGLALNEQFF. In nucleotides, the CDR3 is TGTGCCAGCGGTCGCGGACTAGCTTTGAATGAGCAGTTCTTC.

There are a few counts of this clonotype. The CDR3 region has the DNA TGTGCCAGCAGTCCGCTGGCCGCCGGGACAGGGGGCCTGAGCAATCAGCCCCAGCATTTT. Amino acids: CASSPLAAGTGGLSNQPQHF. The chain is built from TRBV6-2 or TRBV6-3 and TRBJ1-5, with 12 bases aligning to TRBD1. The germline gives CDR1 MNHEY, CDR2 SVGEGT. The ends lost 5 bases at V and 1 base at J; junction bases unmatched: 15. There are 20 residues in the CDR3.

This clonotype was found a few times. The chain carries TRBV20-1 and TRBJ1-4; D remains unclear. V lost 6 bases to trimming and J lost 0 bases, with 14 bases between them. The CDR3 contains 15 residues. The germline gives CDR1 DFQATT, CDR2 SNEGSKA (reference sequence). CDR3 protein: CSAQPRDATNEKLFF. The CDR3 DNA follows: TGCAGTGCCCAACCCCGGGATGCAACTAATGAAAAACTGTTTTTT.

The chain employs TRBV6-1 and TRBJ2-7; D perhaps matches TRBD2 (5 bases). Per the germline V gene, CDR1 is MNHNS and CDR2 is SASEGT. The CDR3 contains 14 residues. V was trimmed by 1 base and J by 7 bases, leaving 14 bases between them. DNA for the CDR3: TGTGCCAGCAGTGAAGTAGGAGGCGCTGGGGAGCAGTACTTC. It is translated as CASSEVGGAGEQYF.

V gene TRBV12-3 or TRBV12-4 combines with J gene TRBJ2-5; 11 positions match TRBD2. J was trimmed by 4 bases and V by 6 bases; bases with no gene match: 4. The CDR3 totals 14 residues. The CDR3: CASRIAGGPETQYF. CDR3 DNA: TGTGCCAGCAGAATAGCGGGGGGGCCAGAGACCCAGTACTTC.